This TCR beta chain was found in a study of response to subunit inactivated influenza vaccine. This clonotype was seen a few times. MiXCR, applied by TCRdb to the RT-PCR reads, yields one record per CDR3 protein. The table lists a few hundred thousand distinct CDR3 sequences, 11% of them singletons. These same data were also listed under a study on T cells expressing NK-cell markers. Per that paper: It was by 5'RACE template switching with UMIs that TCR beta cDNA was made. All TCR beta repertoires analysed originated from sorted CD3+CD56+NKG2C+, CD3+CD56+NKG2C- and CD3+CD56-NKG2C+ T cells. For several experiments, T cell sorting was restricted to the alpha-beta TCR population by means of an anti-gamma-delta TCR antibody. Over 5 donors carried dominant NKG2C+ clonotypes that made up roughly 1.0-8% of their CD8+ T cells.

The receptor comes from a man aged 50-59 years who received an inactivated influenza vaccine. The material was PBMCs from blood, obtained on the day of vaccination.

The CDR3 region is CASSVRTGELFF. The CDR3 DNA reads as TGTGCCAGCAGCGTCAGGACCGGGGAGCTGTTTTTT. The V gene is TRBV2, the J gene TRBJ2-2; D remains ambiguous. V was shortened by 6 bases and J by 5 bases, with 7 bases between the two germline ends. This CDR3 is built from 12 residues. Germline V CDR1 and CDR2: SNHLY, FYNNEI.